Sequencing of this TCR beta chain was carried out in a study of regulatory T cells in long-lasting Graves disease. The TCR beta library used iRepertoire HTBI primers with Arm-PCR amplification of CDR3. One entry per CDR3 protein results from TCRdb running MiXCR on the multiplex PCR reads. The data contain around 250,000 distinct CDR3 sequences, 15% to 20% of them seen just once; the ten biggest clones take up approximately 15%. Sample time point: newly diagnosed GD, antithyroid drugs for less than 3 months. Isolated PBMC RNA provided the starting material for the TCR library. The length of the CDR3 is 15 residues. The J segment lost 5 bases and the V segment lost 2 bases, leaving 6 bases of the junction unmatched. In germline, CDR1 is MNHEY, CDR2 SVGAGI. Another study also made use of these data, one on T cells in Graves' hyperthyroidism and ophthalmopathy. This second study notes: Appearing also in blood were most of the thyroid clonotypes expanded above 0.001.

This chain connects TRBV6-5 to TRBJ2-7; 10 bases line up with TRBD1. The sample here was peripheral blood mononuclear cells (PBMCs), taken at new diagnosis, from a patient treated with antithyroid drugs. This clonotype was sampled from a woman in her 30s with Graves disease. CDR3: CASSYRDRGPHEQYF. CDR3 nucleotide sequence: TGTGCCAGCAGTTACCGAGACAGGGGGCCCCACGAGCAGTACTTC.